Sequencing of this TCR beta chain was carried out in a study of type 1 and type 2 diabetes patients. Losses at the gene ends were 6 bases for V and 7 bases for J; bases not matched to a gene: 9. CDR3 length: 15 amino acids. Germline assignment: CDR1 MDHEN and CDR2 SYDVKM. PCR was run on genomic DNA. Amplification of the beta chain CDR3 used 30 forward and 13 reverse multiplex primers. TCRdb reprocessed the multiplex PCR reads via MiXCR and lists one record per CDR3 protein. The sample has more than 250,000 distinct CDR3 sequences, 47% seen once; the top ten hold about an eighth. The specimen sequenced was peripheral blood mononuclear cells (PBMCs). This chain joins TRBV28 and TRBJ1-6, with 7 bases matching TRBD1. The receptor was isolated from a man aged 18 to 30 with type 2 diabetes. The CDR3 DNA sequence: TGTGCCAGCAGCCGCCACGACAGGGTAAATTCACCCCTCCACTTT. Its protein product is CASSRHDRVNSPLHF.